The entry below gives a single T cell receptor (beta chain) sequence along with its context. This CDR3 has 16 residues. Germline loops: CDR1 LNHDA, CDR2 SQIVND (reference sequence). The V and J ends lost 0 bases and 1 base respectively, with 12 bases between them. The data are from a study of blood T cell repertoires in COVID-19. Across the whole study: Samples representing acute and convalescent COVID-19 were sourced from the United States, Italy and Spain. PBMCs, B-cell-depleted T cells, or T cells provided the cDNA or gDNA that made up the material.

Per the original methods: Amplification of reference gene primers was used by the study to estimate nucleated cell counts. The assay was immunoSEQ multiplex PCR, and TCRdb's table has in-frame clones only and misses some. The V and J calls and clone size were taken over from that table, and D and trimming were inferred from the DNA. The sample holds more than 150,000 clones, approximately 84% seen once. The V gene is TRBV19, the J gene TRBJ1-1, with D maybe TRBD1 (6 bases). The origin of this receptor is a woman of 80 years or more with acute or convalescent COVID-19. Sequences were obtained from peripheral blood. The CDR3 spells CASSIDMGHPNTEAFF. The CDR3 DNA sequence: TGTGCCAGTAGTATAGATATGGGACACCCGAACACTGAAGCTTTCTTT.